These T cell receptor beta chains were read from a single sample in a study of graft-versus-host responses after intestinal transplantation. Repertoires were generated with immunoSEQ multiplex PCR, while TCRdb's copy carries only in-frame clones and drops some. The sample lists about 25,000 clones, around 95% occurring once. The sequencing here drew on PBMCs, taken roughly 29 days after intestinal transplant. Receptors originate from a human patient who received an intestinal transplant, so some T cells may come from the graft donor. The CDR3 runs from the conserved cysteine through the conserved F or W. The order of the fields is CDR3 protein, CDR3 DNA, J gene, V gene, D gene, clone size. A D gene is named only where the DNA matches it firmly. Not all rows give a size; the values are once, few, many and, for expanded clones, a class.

CDR3aa: CASSNRGEGPQHF
CDR3nt: TGTGCCAGCAGTAACAGGGGCGAGGGGCCCCAGCATTTT
j_gene: TRBJ1-5
v_gene: TRBV6-5
d_gene: TRBD1
abundance: NA

CDR3aa: CASRPGTDSNQPQHF
CDR3nt: TGTGCCAGCAGGCCCGGGACAGATAGCAATCAGCCCCAGCATTTT
j_gene: TRBJ1-5
v_gene: TRBV27
d_gene: TRBD1
abundance: NA

CDR3aa: CASSLVGRDEQFF
CDR3nt: TGCGCCAGCAGCTTGGTTGGAAGGGATGAGCAGTTCTTC
j_gene: TRBJ2-1
v_gene: TRBV5-1
d_gene: NA
abundance: NA

CDR3aa: CASSQDEGQSTDTQYF
CDR3nt: TGCGCCAGCAGCCAAGATGAGGGACAGAGCACAGATACGCAGTATTTT
j_gene: TRBJ2-3
v_gene: TRBV4-3
d_gene: TRBD1
abundance: NA

CDR3aa: CASSGRQGDYNEQFF
CDR3nt: TGTGCCAGCAGCGGGAGACAGGGAGATTACAATGAGCAGTTCTTC
j_gene: TRBJ2-1
v_gene: TRBV5-4
d_gene: TRBD1
abundance: NA

CDR3aa: CASSLAGQGTGELFF
CDR3nt: TGTGCCAGCAGCTTAGCGGGGCAGGGCACCGGGGAGCTGTTTTTT
j_gene: TRBJ2-2
v_gene: TRBV7-6
d_gene: NA
abundance: NA

CDR3aa: CASSFSGQGNIQYF
CDR3nt: TGTGCCAGCAGCTTCTCAGGACAGGGAAACATTCAGTACTTC
j_gene: TRBJ2-4
v_gene: TRBV11-1
d_gene: TRBD1
abundance: NA

CDR3aa: CASSSEEWTSYNSPLHF
CDR3nt: TGTGCCAGCAGCTCAGAAGAATGGACCTCCTATAATTCACCCCTCCACTTT
j_gene: TRBJ1-6
v_gene: TRBV7-9
d_gene: NA
abundance: NA

CDR3aa: CASSLGQGSQPQHF
CDR3nt: TGTGCCAGCAGCTTGGGACAGGGCAGTCAGCCCCAGCATTTT
j_gene: TRBJ1-5
v_gene: TRBV5-8
d_gene: TRBD1
abundance: few

CDR3aa: CASSLVGSGSSYEQYF
CDR3nt: TGTGCCAGCAGCTTAGTAGGTAGCGGGAGCTCCTACGAGCAGTACTTC
j_gene: TRBJ2-7
v_gene: TRBV7-2
d_gene: TRBD2
abundance: NA

CDR3aa: CASSRVRDGNTEAFF
CDR3nt: TGTGCCAGCAGTCGAGTCCGGGACGGCAACACTGAAGCTTTCTTT
j_gene: TRBJ1-1
v_gene: TRBV2
d_gene: NA
abundance: NA